This passage covers 15 T cell receptor beta chains from one sample sequenced in a study of cytomegalovirus exposure and HLA in healthy donors. PCR employed 60 Vbeta and 13 Jbeta primers. This table comes from immunoSEQ multiplex PCR, and its TCRdb copy is limited to in-frame clones, with some not included. The data hold 200,000 or so clones, with about 86% observed a single time. The material sequenced was PBMCs. These TCRs come from a young woman in good health and CMV-seropositive.

This clone was counted a few times. V usage is TRBV28 and J usage is TRBJ1-2, with 7 bases that match TRBD1. The V and J ends lost 6 bases and 6 bases, in that order; junction bases with no gene match: 7. This CDR3 comprises 13 residues. In germline, CDR1 is MDHEN, CDR2 SYDVKM. The CDR3 sequence is CASSLGQRHGYTF. The DNA for the CDR3 is TGTGCCAGCAGCCTGGGACAGCGCCATGGCTACACCTTC.

This rearrangement joins TRBV30 to TRBJ2-3; no firm D call. Germline-derived CDR1 and CDR2 are GTSNPN and SVGIG (reference sequence). The CDR3 loop spans 13 amino acids. Trimming left V 0 bases short and J 0 bases short, with 4 bases between. The CDR3 sequence: CAWSVYSTDTQYF. The CDR3 DNA sequence: TGTGCCTGGAGTGTATATAGCACAGATACGCAGTATTTT. Supplemented by reference TRBV30 and TRBJ2-3, the full variable domain reads SQTIHQWPATLVQPVGSPLSLECTVEGTSNPNLYWYRQAAGRGLQLLFYSVGIGQISSEVPQNLSASRPQDRQFILSSKKLLLSDSGFYLCAWSVYSTDTQYFGPGTRLTVL.

The CDR3 reads CASTLTGVDTEAFF. Here the CDR3 DNA reads TGTGCCAGCACTTTGACAGGGGTGGACACTGAAGCTTTCTTT. J is TRBJ1-1 and V is TRBV6-8; 8 bases fit TRBD1. The CDR3 has 14 amino acids. The V and J ends lost 7 bases and 3 bases, in that order; junction bases with no gene match: 7. Germline lookup yields CDR1 MNHGY and CDR2 SAAAGT.

A single count supports this clone. This chain links TRBV19 with TRBJ1-6; 10 bases match TRBD1. The CDR3 is 13 amino acids. The germline CDR1 and CDR2 sequences are LNHDA and SQIVND (reference sequence). Trimming at V came to 5 bases and at J to 10 bases, leaving 2 bases not matched to a gene. The CDR3 nucleotides read TGTGCCAGTAGTTGGGACAGGGGATCACCCCTCCACTTT. Protein product: CASSWDRGSPLHF.

J is TRBJ1-1 and V is TRBV5-1, with D possibly matching TRBD1 (6 bases). This CDR3 is built from 14 residues. V lost 1 base, J lost 1 base, and 8 bases lay in between. Germline CDR1 is SGHRS and CDR2 is YFSETQ. The CDR3, as DNA: TGCGCCAGCAGCTTGTTGGACAGGAACACTGAAGCTTTCTTT. It translates to CASSLLDRNTEAFF.

The chain couples TRBV5-1 to TRBJ1-2, with D maybe TRBD1 (5 bases). Trimming removed 1 base from V and 1 base from J, with 14 bases in between. The CDR3 loop spans 16 amino acids. Per the germline V gene, CDR1 is SGHRS and CDR2 is YFSETQ. The CDR3 DNA reads as TGCGCCAGCAGCTTGAGAGGCCCACAGGATAACTATGGCTACACCTTC. This translates into CASSLRGPQDNYGYTF.

The chain has TRBV5-6 and TRBJ2-5, with 9 bases identical to TRBD2. The J call could be wrong; TRBJ2-7 is a better fit for the DNA end. There are 15 residues in the CDR3. CDR1 is SGHDT, CDR2 YYEEEE, per germline. This CDR3 is CASSLVLAGTYEQYF. CDR3 sequence (DNA): TGTGCCAGCAGCTTGGTTCTAGCGGGGACCTACGAGCAGTACTTC.

This chain joins TRBV7-9 and TRBJ1-1, with TRBD1 matching over 11 bases. The V gene end was trimmed by 5 bases and the J gene end by 4 bases; junction bases not matched to a gene: 6. Germline CDR1 and CDR2: SEHNR and FQNEAQ (reference sequence). The CDR3 length is 15 residues. CDR3 sequence reads: CASSVGQGAFTEAFF. The CDR3 DNA is TGTGCCAGCAGCGTAGGACAGGGGGCGTTCACTGAAGCTTTCTTT.

The chain employs TRBV29-1 and TRBJ2-1; D ambiguous. Germline values: CDR1 SQVTM, CDR2 ANQGSEA. V was clipped by 5 bases and J by 5 bases, with 13 bases between them. The CDR3 length is 13 residues. CDR3 bases: TGCAGCGTTATTGTAGCAGCCGACAATGAGCAGTTCTTC. Amino acid sequence: CSVIVAADNEQFF.

This clone was detected a few times. CDR3 protein: CASSGLSSSDTQYF. CDR3 coding DNA: TGTGCCAGTTCGGGACTCTCCTCGTCGGATACGCAGTATTTT. V gene TRBV6-1 combines with J gene TRBJ2-3, with TRBD2 as a possible D gene (6 bases). Trimming pared 9 bases from V and 6 bases from J, leaving 19 bases between. Per germline, CDR1 MNHNS and CDR2 SASEGT. CDR3 length: 14 amino acids.

This clone was counted only a few times. The chain is built from TRBV10-1 and TRBJ2-3, with 10 bases that match TRBD1. The CDR3 runs 14 residues. CDR1 is WNHNN, CDR2 SYGVQD, per germline (reference sequence). V gave up 0 bases and J gave up 10 bases; unmatched junction bases: 4. The CDR3 coding sequence is TGCGCCAGCAGTGAGTCGGACAGGGGGGGATCGCAGTATTTT. It is translated as CASSESDRGGSQYF.

The rearrangement joins TRBV5-4 to TRBJ2-2; D unresolved. Per the germline V gene, CDR1 is SGHNT and CDR2 is YYREEE (reference sequence). V lost 8 bases to trimming and J lost 7 bases, with 9 bases between them. The CDR3 is made up of 11 amino acids. DNA for the CDR3: TGTGCCAGTCTGCGAGGCGGGGAGCTGTTTTTT. It codes for CASLRGGELFF.

The V gene is TRBV19, the J gene TRBJ1-2; 7 bases agree with TRBD1. The germline gives CDR1 LNHDA, CDR2 SQIVND (reference sequence). This CDR3 comprises 17 residues. V trimming: 7 bases; J trimming: 6 bases; junction bases outside the gene matches: 20. The CDR3 loop is CASINYRDSGHGDGYTF. The CDR3, as DNA: TGTGCCAGTATTAATTACCGGGACAGCGGTCATGGGGATGGCTACACCTTC.

The chain employs TRBV18 and TRBJ2-1, with D possibly matching TRBD2 (5 bases). CDR1 and CDR2 from the germline V gene are KGHSH and LQKENI. This CDR3 is built from 15 residues. V was cut by 2 bases and J by 3 bases, with 11 bases left in between. CDR3 residues: CASSPGGSNYNEQFF. The CDR3 nucleotides are TGTGCCAGCTCACCAGGAGGAAGCAACTACAATGAGCAGTTCTTC.

The chain is built from TRBV6-1 and TRBJ2-3; 8 nucleotides match TRBD1. Germline CDR1 is MNHNS and CDR2 is SASEGT. V trimming: 4 bases; J trimming: 4 bases; junction bases outside the gene matches: 4. The CDR3 sequence is 14 residues long. The CDR3 DNA reads TGTGCCAGCAGTGGACAGGGGCTTCCAGATACGCAGTATTTT. It encodes CASSGQGLPDTQYF.